These 21 T cell receptor beta chains were all obtained from the same sample, sequenced in a study of blood T cell repertoires in COVID-19. The assay was immunoSEQ multiplex PCR, and TCRdb's table has in-frame clones only and misses some. The sample holds under 200,000 clones; around 84% are singletons and the top ten take approximately 7%. Sequencing was done on a sample of peripheral blood. The receptors were gathered from a middle-aged man with active or convalescent COVID-19.

V and J are TRBV24-1 and TRBJ1-2; the D gene is possibly TRBD1 (5 bases). CDR3 size: 14 residues. Trimming removed 5 bases from V and 7 bases from J, with 16 bases in between. Germline V gives CDR1 KGHDR, CDR2 SFDVKD. The CDR3 reads CATSVSGIPGGYTF. The CDR3 DNA reads TGTGCCACCAGTGTCTCAGGGATTCCGGGTGGCTACACCTTC.

This rearrangement joins TRBV6-2 or TRBV6-3 to TRBJ1-5; perhaps TRBD1 as D (6 bases). Trimming stripped 2 bases from V and 5 bases from J, with 13 bases between. The length of the CDR3 is 15 residues. In germline, CDR1 is MNHEY, CDR2 SVGEGT. DNA of the CDR3: TGTGCCAGCAGTTACGCGGGGGGCGCATATCAGCCCCAGCATTTT. Residues: CASSYAGGAYQPQHF.

This clone was seen a few times. V and J are TRBV6-6 and TRBJ2-7; D gene uncertain. CDR3 length: 12 residues. V dropped 5 bases and J dropped 5 bases, with 10 bases sitting between them. In germline, CDR1 is MNHNY, CDR2 SVGAGI (reference sequence). CDR3 coding DNA: TGTGCCAGCAGTGCGCAGGCCGACGAGCAGTACTTC. Translation gives CASSAQADEQYF.

J is TRBJ2-7 and V is TRBV6-4; 9 bases are a match to TRBD1. Germline assignment: CDR1 MRHNA and CDR2 SNTAGT. J lost 3 bases, V lost 8 bases, and 11 bases had no gene match. The CDR3 is made up of 15 amino acids. The CDR3 DNA follows: TGTGCCAGCTCGTCGACAGGGGGTAGCGTCTACGAGCAGTACTTC. Protein product: CASSSTGGSVYEQYF.

This clone was counted a few times. This chain's CDR3 is CAISQGLAGNEQFF. Written as DNA, the CDR3 is TGTGCCATCAGCCAGGGACTAGCGGGCAATGAGCAGTTCTTC. The V call is TRBV10-3, the J call TRBJ2-1; 12 nucleotides align to TRBD2. V was clipped by 6 bases and J by 6 bases; unmatched bases: 3. Germline-derived CDR1 and CDR2 are ENHRY and SYGVKD. This CDR3 spans 14 amino acids.

The J gene is TRBJ1-1, the V gene TRBV5-1; D gene unclear. Trimming left V 4 bases short and J 1 base short, with 11 bases between. Per germline, CDR1 SGHRS and CDR2 YFSETQ. This CDR3 is built from 14 residues. The CDR3 DNA reads TGCGCCAGCAGCCCTATTTCTAGGAACACTGAAGCTTTCTTT. Its translation: CASSPISRNTEAFF.

Here the CDR3 reads CASSQTEFSVGPNQPQHF. CDR3 in DNA: TGTGCCAGCAGCCAGACTGAGTTCTCCGTGGGGCCCAATCAGCCCCAGCATTTT. This chain connects TRBV5-8 to TRBJ1-5, with D tentatively TRBD1 (5 bases). Trimming removed 4 bases from V and 3 bases from J, with 23 bases in between. CDR1 SGHTS and CDR2 YDEGEE come from the germline V gene. This CDR3 contains 18 residues.

V and J are TRBV2 and TRBJ2-5; D is perhaps TRBD1 (5 bases). Trimming left V 3 bases short and J 3 bases short, with 14 bases between. The germline V gene encodes CDR1 SNHLY and CDR2 FYNNEI. This CDR3 region has 15 residues. In DNA, the CDR3 is TGTGCCAGCAGTGACAGGGCTGTCAATAAAGAGACCCAGTACTTC. Translating gives CASSDRAVNKETQYF.

The genes are TRBV5-1 and TRBJ1-3; no clear D gene. V was trimmed by 0 bases and J by 7 bases, leaving 17 bases between them. CDR3 size: 16 residues. CDR1 is SGHRS and CDR2 is YFSETQ in the germline V gene. The CDR3 here is CASSLERQDWRNTIYF. The CDR3 nucleotides are TGCGCCAGCAGCTTGGAAAGGCAGGACTGGCGGAACACCATATATTTT.

CDR3 residues: CASSPRELETQYF. Written as DNA, the CDR3 is TGCGCCAGCAGCCCTCGTGAACTAGAGACCCAGTACTTC. The chain combines TRBV5-1 with TRBJ2-5; D is undetermined. Between the trimmed V and J ends, which lost 4 bases and 4 bases, there was a span of 11 bases. Germline loops: CDR1 SGHRS, CDR2 YFSETQ. The CDR3 contains 13 residues.

This chain connects TRBV4-3 to TRBJ1-2, with D possibly TRBD1 on 5 matching bases. The CDR3 is 19 residues long. Trimming removed 3 bases from V and 4 bases from J, with 27 bases in between. Germline loops: CDR1 LGHNA, CDR2 YSLEER. The CDR3 reads CASSHRARVQSESSYGYTF. CDR3 nucleotides: TGCGCCAGCAGCCACAGGGCGCGCGTACAGAGCGAGTCATCCTATGGCTACACCTTC.

The genes are TRBV11-2 and TRBJ2-3; D is uncertain. Trimming removed 1 base from V and 1 base from J, with 9 bases in between. Germline V lookup: CDR1 SGHAT, CDR2 FQNNGV. This CDR3 contains 15 residues. In DNA, the CDR3 is TGTGCCAGCAGCTTAGGTGTGCCAGGCACAGATACGCAGTATTTT. It codes for CASSLGVPGTDTQYF.

The gene calls are TRBV6-2 or TRBV6-3 and TRBJ2-1; 13 nucleotides align to TRBD2. V trimming: 2 bases; J trimming: 6 bases; junction bases outside the gene matches: 10. Germline-derived CDR1 and CDR2 are MNHEY and SVGEGT. The CDR3 is 18 residues long. The CDR3 spells CASSYPLMTSGRFNEQFF. The CDR3 DNA follows: TGTGCCAGCAGTTACCCTCTGATGACTAGCGGGAGGTTCAATGAGCAGTTCTTC.

This clone appeared once. The rearrangement links TRBV4-1 to TRBJ1-5, with TRBD1 identical over 7 bases. CDR1 is MGHRA and CDR2 is YSYEKL in the germline V gene. This CDR3 region has 17 residues. The V segment lost 3 bases and the J segment 2 bases; nucleotides outside the gene matches: 10. Here the CDR3 reads CASSHYRGDGGNQPQHF. The CDR3 DNA reads TGCGCCAGCAGCCACTACAGGGGTGACGGAGGCAATCAGCCCCAGCATTTT.

The chain couples TRBV28 to TRBJ2-7; possibly TRBD1 for D (6 bases). Germline V gene lookup returns CDR1 MDHEN and CDR2 SYDVKM. This CDR3 region has 13 residues. V was cut by 8 bases and J by 0 bases, with 11 bases left in between. In DNA form, the CDR3 reads TGTGCCAGCTTTTCAGGGGCCTCCTACGAGCAGTACTTC. Protein: CASFSGASYEQYF.

V gene TRBV5-1 combines with J gene TRBJ2-1; TRBD2 agrees at 8 bases. Germline assignment: CDR1 SGHRS and CDR2 YFSETQ. V gave up 1 base and J gave up 5 bases; unmatched junction bases: 5. The CDR3 is 15 residues long. CDR3 amino acids: CASSLRAGDNNEQFF. The CDR3 nucleotides are TGCGCCAGCAGCTTGAGAGCGGGAGATAACAATGAGCAGTTCTTC.

The chain has TRBV4-3 and TRBJ2-7; the match to TRBD2 covers 11 bases. CDR1 and CDR2 (germline): LGHNA, YSLEER. This CDR3 comprises 16 residues. Unmatched junction bases numbered 5, after V lost 1 base and J lost 3 bases. CDR3 amino acids: CASSQGSSGRIYEQYF. The CDR3 region has the DNA TGCGCCAGCAGCCAAGGATCTAGCGGGAGGATCTACGAGCAGTACTTC.

The CDR3 protein is CASSGTGSLEQYF. The CDR3 coding sequence is TGTGCCAGCTCCGGGACAGGGAGTCTCGAGCAGTACTTC. The rearrangement uses TRBV25-1 and TRBJ2-7, with TRBD1 identical over 9 bases. Trimming removed 8 bases from V and 6 bases from J; junction bases left unmatched: 8. The CDR3 is made up of 13 amino acids. Germline V gene sequence: CDR1 MGHDK, CDR2 SYGVNS.

The chain employs TRBV5-6 and TRBJ2-7, with TRBD2 matching over 12 bases. Germline CDR1 is SGHDT and CDR2 is YYEEEE. V lost 4 bases and J lost 7; bases outside the gene matches: 12. The CDR3 sequence is 16 residues long. CDR3 amino acids: CASSRQGGLAGSEQYF. As DNA, the CDR3 is TGTGCCAGCAGCAGACAGGGCGGACTAGCGGGGAGTGAGCAGTACTTC. Full variable domain (missing parts from reference TRBV5-6 and TRBJ2-7): DAGVTQSPTHLIKTRGQQVTLRCSPKSGHDTVSWYQQALGQGPQFIFQYYEEEERQRGNFPDRFSGHQFPNYSSELNVNALLLGDSALYLCASSRQGGLAGSEQYFGPGTRLTVT.

V gene TRBV30 combines with J gene TRBJ2-5; D unresolved. V shed 0 bases and J shed 2 bases, with 4 bases lying between them. The V gene's germline CDR1 is GTSNPN and CDR2 SVGIG (reference sequence). The CDR3 has 12 residues. CDR3 sequence: CAWSVYQETQYF. CDR3 DNA: TGTGCCTGGAGTGTATATCAAGAGACCCAGTACTTC.

The chain carries TRBV9 and TRBJ2-5; TRBD2 agrees at 8 bases. CDR3 length: 16 residues. CDR1 and CDR2 from the germline V gene are SGDLS and YYNGEE. The J segment lost 2 bases and the V segment lost 4 bases, leaving 10 bases of the junction unmatched. CDR3 sequence (DNA): TGTGCCAGCAGCCAAGTCCCTAGCGGGCCTCAAGAGACCCAGTACTTC. This encodes CASSQVPSGPQETQYF.